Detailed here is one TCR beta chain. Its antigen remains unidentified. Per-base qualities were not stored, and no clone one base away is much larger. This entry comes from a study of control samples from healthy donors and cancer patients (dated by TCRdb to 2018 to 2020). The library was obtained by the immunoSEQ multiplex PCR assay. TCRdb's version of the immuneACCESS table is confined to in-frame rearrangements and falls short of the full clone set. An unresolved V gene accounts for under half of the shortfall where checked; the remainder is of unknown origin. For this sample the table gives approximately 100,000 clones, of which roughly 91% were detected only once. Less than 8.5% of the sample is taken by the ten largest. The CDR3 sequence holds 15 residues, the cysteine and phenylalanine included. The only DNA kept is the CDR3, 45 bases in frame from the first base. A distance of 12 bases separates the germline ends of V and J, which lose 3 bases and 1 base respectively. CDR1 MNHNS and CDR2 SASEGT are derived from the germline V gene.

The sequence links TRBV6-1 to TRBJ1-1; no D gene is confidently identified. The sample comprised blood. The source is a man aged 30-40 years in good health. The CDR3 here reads CASSETAYSNTEAFF. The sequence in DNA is TGTGCCAGCAGTGAGACGGCCTACTCGAACACTGAAGCTTTCTTT.